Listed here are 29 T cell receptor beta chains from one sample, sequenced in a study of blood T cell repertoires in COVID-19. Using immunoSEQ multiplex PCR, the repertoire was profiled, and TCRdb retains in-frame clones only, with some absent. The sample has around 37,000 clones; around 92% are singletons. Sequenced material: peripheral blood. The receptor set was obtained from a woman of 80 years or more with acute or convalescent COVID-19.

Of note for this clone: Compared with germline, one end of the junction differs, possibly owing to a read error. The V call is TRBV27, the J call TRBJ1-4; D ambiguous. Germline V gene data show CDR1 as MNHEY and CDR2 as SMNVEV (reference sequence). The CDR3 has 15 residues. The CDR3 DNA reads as TGTGCCAGCTGCCGTTGGGCCGGTTCTAACGAAAAACTGTTTTTT. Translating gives CASCRWAGSNEKLFF.

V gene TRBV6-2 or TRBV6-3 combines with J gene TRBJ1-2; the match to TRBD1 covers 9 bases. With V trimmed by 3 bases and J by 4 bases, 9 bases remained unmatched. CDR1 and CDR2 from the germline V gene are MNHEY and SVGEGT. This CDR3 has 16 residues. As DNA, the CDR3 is TGTGCCAGCAGTTATGAGGGGACAGGGAGTTTCTATGGCTACACCTTC. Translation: CASSYEGTGSFYGYTF.

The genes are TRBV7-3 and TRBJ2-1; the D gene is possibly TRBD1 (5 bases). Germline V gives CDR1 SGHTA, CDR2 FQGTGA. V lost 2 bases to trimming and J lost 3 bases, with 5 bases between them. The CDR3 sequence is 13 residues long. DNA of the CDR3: TGTGCCAGCAGCTTAGACAGCTACAATGAGCAGTTCTTC. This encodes CASSLDSYNEQFF.

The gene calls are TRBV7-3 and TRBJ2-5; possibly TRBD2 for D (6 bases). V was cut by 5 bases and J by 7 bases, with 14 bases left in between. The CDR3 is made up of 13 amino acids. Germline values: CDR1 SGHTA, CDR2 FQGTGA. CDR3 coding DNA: TGTGCCAGCAGCCCAGGTGCCGGGGGGACCCAGTACTTC. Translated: CASSPGAGGTQYF.

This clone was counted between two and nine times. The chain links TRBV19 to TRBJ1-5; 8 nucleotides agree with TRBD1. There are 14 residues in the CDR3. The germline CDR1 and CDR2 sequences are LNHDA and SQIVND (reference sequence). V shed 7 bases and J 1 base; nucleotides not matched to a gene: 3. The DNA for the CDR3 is TGTGCCAGTATTCAGGGGGCGAGCAATCAGCCCCAGCATTTT. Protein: CASIQGASNQPQHF.

As DNA, the CDR3 is TGCGCCAGCAGAACAGGGGGAGGCTTCACCGGGGAGCTGTTTTTT. Translation gives CASRTGGGFTGELFF. The chain joins TRBV10-1 to TRBJ2-2, with 8 bases aligning to TRBD1. The ends lost 6 bases at V and 4 bases at J; junction bases unmatched: 7. Germline V lookup: CDR1 WNHNN, CDR2 SYGVQD (reference sequence). The CDR3 runs 15 residues.

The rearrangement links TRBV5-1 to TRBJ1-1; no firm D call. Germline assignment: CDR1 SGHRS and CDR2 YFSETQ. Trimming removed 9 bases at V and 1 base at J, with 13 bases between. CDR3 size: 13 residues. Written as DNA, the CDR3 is TGCGCCACCCGCGGGCAGGAGAACACTGAAGCTTTCTTT. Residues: CATRGQENTEAFF.

The CDR3 spells CASSEIPGANEQFF. The CDR3 coding sequence is TGTGCCAGCAGTGAGATCCCAGGGGCTAATGAGCAGTTCTTC. The rearrangement joins TRBV2 to TRBJ2-1; a possible D gene is TRBD1 (6 bases). From germline, CDR1 is SNHLY and CDR2 FYNNEI. Trimming cost V 3 bases and J 7 bases, with 13 bases left between them. This CDR3 contains 14 residues. Filled out from reference TRBV2 and TRBJ2-1, the complete variable domain reads EPEVTQTPSHQVTQMGQEVILRCVPISNHLYFYWYRQILGQKVEFLVSFYNNEISEKSEIFDDQFSVERPDGSNFTLKIRSTKLEDSAMYFCASSEIPGANEQFFGPGTRLTVL.

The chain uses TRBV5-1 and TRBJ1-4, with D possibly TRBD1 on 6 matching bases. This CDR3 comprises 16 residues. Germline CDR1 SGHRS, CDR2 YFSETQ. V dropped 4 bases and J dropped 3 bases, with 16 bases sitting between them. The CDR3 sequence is CASSLLGGAANEKLFF. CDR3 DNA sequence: TGCGCCAGCAGCCTCTTGGGGGGGGCTGCTAATGAAAAACTGTTTTTT.

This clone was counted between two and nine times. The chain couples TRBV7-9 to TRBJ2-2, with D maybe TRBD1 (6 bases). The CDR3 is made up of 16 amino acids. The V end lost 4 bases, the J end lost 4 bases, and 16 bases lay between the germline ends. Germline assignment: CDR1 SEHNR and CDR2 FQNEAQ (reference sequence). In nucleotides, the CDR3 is TGTGCCAGCAGCTCGCCAGGGGCCTCTTCCACCGGGGAGCTGTTTTTT. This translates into CASSSPGASSTGELFF.

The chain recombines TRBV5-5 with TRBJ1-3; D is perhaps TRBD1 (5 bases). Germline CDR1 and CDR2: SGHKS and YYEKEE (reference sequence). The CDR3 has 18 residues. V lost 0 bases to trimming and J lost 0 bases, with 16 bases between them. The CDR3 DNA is TGTGCCAGCAGCTTGGCCTGGGGGACTGAATACTCTGGAAACACCATATATTTT. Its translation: CASSLAWGTEYSGNTIYF.

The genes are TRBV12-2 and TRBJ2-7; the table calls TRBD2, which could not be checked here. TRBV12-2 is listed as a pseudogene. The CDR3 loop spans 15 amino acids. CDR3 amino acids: CASRPWTSGPYEQYF. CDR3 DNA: TGTGCAAGTCGCCCTTGGACTAGCGGACCCTACGAGCAGTACTTC.

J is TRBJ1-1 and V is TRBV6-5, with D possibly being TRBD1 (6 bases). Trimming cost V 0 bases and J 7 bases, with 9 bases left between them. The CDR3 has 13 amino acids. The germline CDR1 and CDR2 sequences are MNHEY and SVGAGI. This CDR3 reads CASSYSQGNEAFF. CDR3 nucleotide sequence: TGTGCCAGCAGTTACTCCCAGGGGAATGAAGCTTTCTTT.

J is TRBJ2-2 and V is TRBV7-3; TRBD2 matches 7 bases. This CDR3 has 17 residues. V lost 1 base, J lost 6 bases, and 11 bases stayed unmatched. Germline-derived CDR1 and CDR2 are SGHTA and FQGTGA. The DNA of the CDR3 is TGTGCCAGCAGCTTAAATGCCCCTGGGGCGGGGGCCGGGGAGCTGTTTTTT. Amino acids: CASSLNAPGAGAGELFF.

The CDR3 region is CASRYTGNQPQHF. The CDR3 DNA reads as TGTGCCAGCAGATATACAGGGAATCAGCCCCAGCATTTT. The chain links TRBV2 to TRBJ1-5, with D possibly being TRBD1 (6 bases). The CDR3 is 13 amino acids. V lost 6 bases and J 4 bases, leaving 10 bases between the germline ends. Germline-derived CDR1 and CDR2 are SNHLY and FYNNEI.

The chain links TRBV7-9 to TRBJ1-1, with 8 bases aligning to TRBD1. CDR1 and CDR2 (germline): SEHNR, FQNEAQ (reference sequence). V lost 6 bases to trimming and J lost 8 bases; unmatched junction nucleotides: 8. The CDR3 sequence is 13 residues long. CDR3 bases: TGTGCCAGCAGGACACAGGGGGTCCTCGAAGCTTTCTTT. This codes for CASRTQGVLEAFF.

This CDR3 reads CASSPDSDYGYTF. The CDR3 region has the DNA TGCGCCAGCAGCCCTGACAGCGACTATGGCTACACCTTC. The chain is built from TRBV5-1 and TRBJ1-2; TRBD1 is a possible D gene (5 bases). V shed 4 bases and J shed 3 bases, with 10 bases lying between them. The CDR3 contains 13 residues. Germline CDR1 is SGHRS and CDR2 is YFSETQ.

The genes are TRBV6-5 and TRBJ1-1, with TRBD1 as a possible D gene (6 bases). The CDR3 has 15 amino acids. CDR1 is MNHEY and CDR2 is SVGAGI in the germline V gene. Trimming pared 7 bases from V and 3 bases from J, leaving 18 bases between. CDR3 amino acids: CASTPWGPEDTEAFF. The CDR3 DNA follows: TGTGCCAGCACTCCTTGGGGGCCCGAGGACACTGAAGCTTTCTTT.

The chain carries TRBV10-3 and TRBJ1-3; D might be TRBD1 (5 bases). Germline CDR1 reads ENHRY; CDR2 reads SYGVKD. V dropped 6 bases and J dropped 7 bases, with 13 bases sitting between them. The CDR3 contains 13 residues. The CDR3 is CAISSRDPNTIYF. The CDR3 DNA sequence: TGTGCCATCAGCAGCAGGGATCCCAACACCATATATTTT.

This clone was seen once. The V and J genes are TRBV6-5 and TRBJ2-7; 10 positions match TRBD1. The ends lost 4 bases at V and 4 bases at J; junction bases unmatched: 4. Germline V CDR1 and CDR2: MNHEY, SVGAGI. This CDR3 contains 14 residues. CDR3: CASSWDRGGYEQYF. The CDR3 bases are TGTGCCAGCAGTTGGGACAGGGGTGGTTACGAGCAGTACTTC.

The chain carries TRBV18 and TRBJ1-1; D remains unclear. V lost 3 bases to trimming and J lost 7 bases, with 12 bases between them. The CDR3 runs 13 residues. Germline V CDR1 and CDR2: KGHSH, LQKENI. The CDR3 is CASSPYGEVEAFF. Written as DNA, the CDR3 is TGTGCCAGCTCACCCTACGGGGAGGTTGAAGCTTTCTTT.

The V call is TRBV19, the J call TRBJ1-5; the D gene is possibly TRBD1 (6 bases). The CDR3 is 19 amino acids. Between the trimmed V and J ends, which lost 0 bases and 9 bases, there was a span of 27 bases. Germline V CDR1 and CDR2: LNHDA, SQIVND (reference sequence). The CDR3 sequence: CASSIDLPGTHLRGRPQHF. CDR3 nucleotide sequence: TGTGCCAGTAGTATAGATCTCCCCGGGACACATTTACGGGGCCGGCCCCAGCATTTT.

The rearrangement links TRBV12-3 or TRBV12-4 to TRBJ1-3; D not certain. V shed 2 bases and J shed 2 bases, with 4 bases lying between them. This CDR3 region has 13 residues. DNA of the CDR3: TGTGCCAGCAGTTTACAGACTGGAAACACCATATATTTT. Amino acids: CASSLQTGNTIYF.

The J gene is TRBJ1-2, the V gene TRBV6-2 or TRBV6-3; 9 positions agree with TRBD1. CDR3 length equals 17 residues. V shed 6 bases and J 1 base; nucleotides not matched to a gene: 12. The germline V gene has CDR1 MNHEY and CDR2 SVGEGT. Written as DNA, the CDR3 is TGTGCCAGCAGCCCACTCCCGGGACAGGGCTTTAACTATGGCTACACCTTC. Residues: CASSPLPGQGFNYGYTF.

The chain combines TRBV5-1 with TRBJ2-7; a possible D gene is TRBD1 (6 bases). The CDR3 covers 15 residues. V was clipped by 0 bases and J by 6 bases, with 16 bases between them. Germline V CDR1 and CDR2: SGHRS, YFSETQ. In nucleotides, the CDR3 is TGCGCCAGCAGCTTGGTTGCAGGGGACCTCTCCGAGCAGTACTTC. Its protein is CASSLVAGDLSEQYF.

CDR3 in amino acids: CASSSPGGRSPLHF. The CDR3 DNA reads TGTGCCAGCAGTTCCCCGGGAGGTCGTTCACCCCTCCACTTT. V gene TRBV27 combines with J gene TRBJ1-6; D remains ambiguous. The germline gives CDR1 MNHEY, CDR2 SMNVEV (reference sequence). Trimming removed 4 bases from V and 9 bases from J, with 13 bases in between. CDR3 length equals 14 residues.

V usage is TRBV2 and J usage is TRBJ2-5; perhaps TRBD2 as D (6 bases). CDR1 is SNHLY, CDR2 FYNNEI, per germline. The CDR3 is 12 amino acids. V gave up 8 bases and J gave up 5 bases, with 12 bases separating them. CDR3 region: CASGGLGETQYF. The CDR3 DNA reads TGTGCCAGCGGGGGACTTGGTGAGACCCAGTACTTC.

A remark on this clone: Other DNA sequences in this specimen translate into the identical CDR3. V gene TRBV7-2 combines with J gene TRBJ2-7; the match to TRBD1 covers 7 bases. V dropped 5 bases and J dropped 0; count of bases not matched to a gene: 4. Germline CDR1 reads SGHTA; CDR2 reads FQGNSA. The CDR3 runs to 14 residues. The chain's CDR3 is CASSRDRVSYEQYF. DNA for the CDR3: TGTGCCAGCAGCCGGGACAGAGTCTCCTACGAGCAGTACTTC.

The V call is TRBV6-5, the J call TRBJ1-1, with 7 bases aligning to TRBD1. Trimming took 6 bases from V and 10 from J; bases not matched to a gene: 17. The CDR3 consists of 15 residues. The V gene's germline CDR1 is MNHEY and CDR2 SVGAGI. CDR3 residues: CASRSEGGGGLRAFF. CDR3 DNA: TGTGCCAGCAGGTCCGAAGGAGGAGGGGGCTTGAGAGCTTTCTTT.